This passage covers 9 T cell receptor beta chains from one sample sequenced in a study of T-cell reconstitution after alpha-beta-depleted transplantation in children. TCRbeta library preparation incorporated unique molecular identifiers. MiXCR, run by TCRdb on the PCR reads, gives a single entry per CDR3 protein. The data show about 400,000 distinct CDR3 sequences, 10% to 15% seen once. Sequencing was performed on PBMCs, taken from the stem cell graft. These TCRs come from a human donor who donated a stem cell graft to a child with Fanconi anemia.

V is TRBV6-5 and J is TRBJ1-1; D is ambiguous. From germline, CDR1 is MNHEY and CDR2 SVGAGI. The CDR3 covers 18 residues. The V end lost 0 bases, the J end lost 4 bases, and 21 bases lay between the germline ends. CDR3 region: CASSYSRNGNNWGTEAFF. The CDR3 bases are TGTGCCAGCAGTTACTCGAGGAACGGGAACAACTGGGGCACTGAAGCTTTCTTT.

Ten or more counts support this clonotype. The chain carries TRBV29-1 and TRBJ2-3; possible D gene TRBD2, 5 bases. The CDR3 has 15 amino acids. Germline V gene lookup returns CDR1 SQVTM and CDR2 ANQGSEA. Trimming stripped 5 bases from V and 2 bases from J, with 17 bases between. This chain's CDR3 is CSVTSNAGYTDTQYF. The CDR3 region has the DNA TGCAGCGTTACGTCCAACGCGGGCTACACAGATACGCAGTATTTT.

This rearrangement joins TRBV6-5 to TRBJ2-7; a weak D match, TRBD2 (6 bases). Germline V gives CDR1 MNHEY, CDR2 SVGAGI. The CDR3 contains 11 residues. Trimming stripped 11 bases from V and 6 bases from J, with 14 bases between. The CDR3 DNA sequence: TGTGCCGCGGGAAGGAGAAGCGAGCAGTACGTC. It codes for CAAGRRSEQYV.

The CDR3 nucleotides read TGTGCCAGCAGCTCCCTAAGCGGGGTCAACAATGAGCAGTTCTTC. Amino acids: CASSSLSGVNNEQFF. V is TRBV5-4 and J is TRBJ2-1; TRBD2 aligns across 7 bases. Unmatched junction bases numbered 8, after V lost 3 bases and J lost 5 bases. This CDR3 spans 15 amino acids. Germline CDR1 reads SGHNT; CDR2 reads YYREEE (reference sequence).

The rearrangement uses TRBV2 and TRBJ2-6; D call uncertain. The germline V and J ends were trimmed by 7 bases and 3 bases, with 13 bases remaining between them. Germline CDR1 is SNHLY and CDR2 is FYNNEI. CDR3 length: 15 amino acids. The CDR3 loop is CASKPEDGGANVLTF. The CDR3, as DNA: TGTGCCAGCAAGCCCGAGGATGGTGGGGCCAACGTCCTGACTTTC.

This clonotype has a count of ten or more. V and J are TRBV12-3 or TRBV12-4 and TRBJ1-2; tentatively, D is TRBD1 (6 bases). CDR3 size: 15 residues. Trimming shortened V by 3 bases and J by 1 base, and 12 bases separated the two germline ends. The chain's CDR3 is CASSFSGAVNYGYTF. CDR3 nucleotides: TGTGCCAGCAGTTTTTCAGGGGCGGTTAACTATGGCTACACCTTC.

This clonotype occurred many times. V and J are TRBV11-1 and TRBJ1-1, with D perhaps TRBD1 (5 bases). The CDR3 loop spans 16 amino acids. The V end lost 4 bases, the J end lost 5 bases, and 20 bases lay between the germline ends. The germline gives CDR1 SGHAT, CDR2 FQDESV (reference sequence). CDR3: CASSSPGGRRRTEAFF. CDR3 sequence (DNA): TGTGCCAGCAGCTCCCCGGGGGGAAGGAGGAGGACTGAAGCTTTCTTT.

V usage is TRBV6-6 and J usage is TRBJ2-2; 8 positions match TRBD2. Losses at the gene ends were 10 bases for V and 11 bases for J; bases not matched to a gene: 6. CDR1 is MNHNY and CDR2 is SVGAGI in the germline V gene (reference sequence). This CDR3 comprises 11 residues. The CDR3 region is CATDLAGELFF. The DNA for the CDR3 is TGTGCCACCGACTTAGCGGGAGAGCTGTTTTTT.

V usage is TRBV5-1 and J usage is TRBJ2-6, with a weak D call TRBD1 (6 bases). CDR1 is SGHRS, CDR2 YFSETQ, per germline. This CDR3 contains 17 residues. The V end lost 3 bases, the J end lost 0 bases, and 13 bases lay between the germline ends. CDR3 DNA: TGCGCCAGCAGCTCAACCACAGGGTCCTCTGGGGCCAACGTCCTGACTTTC. This gives the protein CASSSTTGSSGANVLTF.